Listed below are T cell receptor beta chains from one sample, sequenced in a study of blood T cell repertoires in COVID-19. Method: immunoSEQ multiplex PCR; TCRdb's copy keeps in-frame clones and lacks some. The top ten clones hold 1.8% of a sample with some 110,000 clones, 75% to 95% of them seen once. Sequences were obtained from peripheral blood. These receptors came from a human donor with active COVID-19. The donor label of this sample is uncertain. The conserved cysteine and the conserved F or W are not part of the CDR3 here. D genes are given only for firm matches.

TRBV6-2/TRBV6-3,-,ASSPLFGYT
TRBV7-2,-,ASSLELSSYNEQF
TRBV11-2,-,ASSLVPAVAEAF
TRBV11-3,-,ASSLDQGTDTQY
TRBV28,-,ASSTPLSGNQETQY
TRBV2,TRBD2,ASSGGASGGSDTQY
TRBV12-3/TRBV12-4,TRBD2,ASSPGRVHF
TRBV6-1,-,ASSEPQEVFQETQY
TRBV7-9,TRBD1,ASSVTRQGASGNTIY
TRBV21-1,-,ASSNGQGINIQY
TRBV11-3,TRBD1,ASSLDAGGVDTDTQY
TRBV4-2,TRBD2,ASSLISGGGQETQY
TRBV13,-,ASSLSSGNTIY
TRBV28,-,ASSLRSSGGAF
TRBV5-1,-,ASSYLGSSGNTIY
TRBV9,-,ASSVTGSNSPLH
TRBV5-1,-,ASSLASPWVAMNTEAF
TRBV3-1/TRBV3-2,TRBD2,ASSQDWGGYNEQF
TRBV6-5,-,ASSSSRGSNQPQH
TRBV10-3,TRBD2,AISDWTGISGTSGGVAETQY